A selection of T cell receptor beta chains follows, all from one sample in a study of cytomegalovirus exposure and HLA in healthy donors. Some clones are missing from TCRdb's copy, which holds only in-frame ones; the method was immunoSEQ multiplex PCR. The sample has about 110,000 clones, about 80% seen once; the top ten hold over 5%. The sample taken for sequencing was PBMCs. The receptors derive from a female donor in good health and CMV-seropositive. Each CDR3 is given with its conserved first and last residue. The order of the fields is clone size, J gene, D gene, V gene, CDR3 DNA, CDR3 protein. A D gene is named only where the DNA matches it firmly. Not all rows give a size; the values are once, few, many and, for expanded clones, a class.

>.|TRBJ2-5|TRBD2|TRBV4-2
TGTGCCAGCAGCCAAGTCGGCGGGGGGGGCGGGTCGGAGACCCAGTACTTC
CASSQVGGGGGSETQYF
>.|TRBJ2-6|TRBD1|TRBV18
TGTGCCAGCTCTCAACAGGGGGTGAACTCTGGGGCCAACGTCCTGACTTTC
CASSQQGVNSGANVLTF
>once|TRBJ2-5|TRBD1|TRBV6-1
TGTGCCAGCAGTCGGGACAGGCTCCAAGAGACCCAGTACTTC
CASSRDRLQETQYF
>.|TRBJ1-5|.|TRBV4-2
TGTGCCAGCAGCCAGGGGCGGGATCGGGCCGTTCAGCCCCAGCATTTT
CASSQGRDRAVQPQHF
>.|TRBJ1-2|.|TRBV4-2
TGTGCCAGCAGCCAGCGCTCCTCATATGGCTACACCTTC
CASSQRSSYGYTF
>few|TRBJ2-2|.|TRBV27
TGTGCCAGCAGTCTCCCTGGCCCGAACACCGGGGAGCTGTTTTTT
CASSLPGPNTGELFF
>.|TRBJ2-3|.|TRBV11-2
TGTGCCAGCAGGGAGAGTGGCACAGATACGCAGTATTTT
CASRESGTDTQYF
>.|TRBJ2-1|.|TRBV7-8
TGTGCCAGCAGCCCGGGAGCCACCATGCGCAATGAGCAGTTCTTC
CASSPGATMRNEQFF
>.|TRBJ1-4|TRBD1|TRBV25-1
TGTGCCAGCAGTGAAACAGGGGGCTCTAATGAAAAACTGTTTTTT
CASSETGGSNEKLFF
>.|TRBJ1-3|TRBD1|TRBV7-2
TGTGCCAGCAGCTTAGCACAGGGGTCTGTTGGAAACACCATATATTTT
CASSLAQGSVGNTIYF
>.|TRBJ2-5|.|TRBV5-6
TGTGCCAGCAGCTTGGGGCAGTTGCAAGAGACCCAGTACTTC
CASSLGQLQETQYF
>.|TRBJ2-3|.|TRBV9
TGTGCCAGCAGCGTAGATAGCGTAACAGATACGCAGTATTTT
CASSVDSVTDTQYF
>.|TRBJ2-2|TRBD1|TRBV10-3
TGTGCCATCAGAGGGACAGGGGAGGCCGGGGAGCTGTTTTTT
CAIRGTGEAGELFF
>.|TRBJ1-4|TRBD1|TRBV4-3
TGCGCCAGCAGCCAGGACAGGGCGCAAAGGGAAAAACTGTTTTTT
CASSQDRAQREKLFF
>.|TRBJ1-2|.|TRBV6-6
TGTGCCAGCAGTTACTTCGCTCGGCAGGGCTATGGCTACACCTTC
CASSYFARQGYGYTF
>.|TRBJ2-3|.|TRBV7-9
TGTGCCAGCGGAATGGGGGGGCGTCCTTCAGATACGCAGTATTTT
CASGMGGRPSDTQYF
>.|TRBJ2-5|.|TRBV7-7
TGTGCTAGCAGCTTAGGTAACGGAGCTGCCCAAGAGACCCAGTACTTC
CASSLGNGAAQETQYF
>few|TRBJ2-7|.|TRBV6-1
TGTGCCAGCAGGGACTGGTTTACCTACGAGCAGTACTTC
CASRDWFTYEQYF
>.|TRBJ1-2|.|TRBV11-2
TGTGCCAGCAGCTTATATGCGTCGAGGGGCTACACCTTC
CASSLYASRGYTF
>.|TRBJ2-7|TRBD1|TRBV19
TGTGCCAGTAGTATTTCGGGGACCGGACAGGGAGCCTACGAGCAGTACTTC
CASSISGTGQGAYEQYF
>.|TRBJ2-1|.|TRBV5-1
TGCGCCAGCAGCTTGGTCGTTACAGATGAGCAGTTCTTC
CASSLVVTDEQFF
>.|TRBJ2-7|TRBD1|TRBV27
TGTGCCAGCAGTTTATCGGTCCGACAGGGTTACCCCTACGAGCAGTACTTC
CASSLSVRQGYPYEQYF
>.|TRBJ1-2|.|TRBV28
TGTGCCAGCAGTTGGAGACAGGTGAACTATGGCTACACCTTC
CASSWRQVNYGYTF
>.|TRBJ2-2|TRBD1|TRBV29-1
TGCAGCGGACAGGGGGAATCGCGCACCGGGGAGCTGTTTTTT
CSGQGESRTGELFF
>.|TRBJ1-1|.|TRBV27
TGTGCCAGCAGTTTAACTGAGCCTCGGAACACTGAAGCTTTCTTT
CASSLTEPRNTEAFF
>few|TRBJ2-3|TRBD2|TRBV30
TGTGCCTGGAATACCGGGGGGGCAGGCACAGATACGCAGTATTTT
CAWNTGGAGTDTQYF
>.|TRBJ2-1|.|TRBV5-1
TGCGCCAGCAGCCCTATCCCCCGATGGAGCAATGAGCAGTTCTTC
CASSPIPRWSNEQFF
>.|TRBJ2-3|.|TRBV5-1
TGCGCCAGCAGCTGGGGACTTAGCACAGATACGCAGTATTTT
CASSWGLSTDTQYF
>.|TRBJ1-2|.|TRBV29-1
TGCAGCGTTGTGGAGGGCTACACCTTC
CSVVEGYTF
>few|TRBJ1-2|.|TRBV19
TGTGCCAGTTGGGGCCGTGCGCGTGATGGCTACACCTTC
CASWGRARDGYTF
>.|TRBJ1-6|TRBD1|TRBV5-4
TGTGCCAGCAGCGCCGGCACAGGGGGCGAGGTAATGGGTTCACCCCTCCACTTT
CASSAGTGGEVMGSPLHF
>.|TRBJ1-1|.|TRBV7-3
TGTGCCAGCAGCTTAACCCCGAGGGCTCATGCTTTCTTT
CASSLTPRAHAFF
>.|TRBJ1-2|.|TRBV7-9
TGTGCCAGCAGCCCCATGGACAGAAACTATGGCTACACCTTC
CASSPMDRNYGYTF
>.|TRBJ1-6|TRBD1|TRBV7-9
TGTGCCAGCAGCTTAGAGGGGACAGGGGTACCCCTCCACTTT
CASSLEGTGVPLHF
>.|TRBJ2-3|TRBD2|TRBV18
TGTGCCAGCTCATCAACTAGCGGGGCGACAGATACGCAGTATTTT
CASSSTSGATDTQYF
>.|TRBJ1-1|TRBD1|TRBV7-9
TGTGCCAGCAGTGCTTTGGGACAGATGAACACTGAAGCTTTCTTT
CASSALGQMNTEAFF
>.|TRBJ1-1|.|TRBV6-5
TGTGCCAGCATTTCTAGACAGTTGAACACTGAAGCTTTCTTT
CASISRQLNTEAFF
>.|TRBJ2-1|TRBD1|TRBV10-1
TGCGCCAGCAGTGAGACGGGACAGGGGACCTACAATGAGCAGTTCTTC
CASSETGQGTYNEQFF
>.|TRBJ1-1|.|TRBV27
TGTGCCAGCAAGGGGGACCTTAAATTAACTGAAGCTTTCTTT
CASKGDLKLTEAFF
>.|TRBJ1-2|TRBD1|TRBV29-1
TGCAGCGTTGAAGGACAGGGTAGCAACTATGGCTACACCTTC
CSVEGQGSNYGYTF
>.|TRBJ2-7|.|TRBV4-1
TGCGCCAGCAGCCAAGTTCCGGGCGAGCAGTACTTC
CASSQVPGEQYF
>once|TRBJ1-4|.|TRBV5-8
TGTGCCAGCAGGCCCAGGGGAGTTGAAAAACTGTTTTTT
CASRPRGVEKLFF
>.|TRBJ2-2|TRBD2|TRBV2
TGTGCCAGCAACCCCCCCGGACTAGCGGGATACACCGGGGAGCTGTTTTTT
CASNPPGLAGYTGELFF
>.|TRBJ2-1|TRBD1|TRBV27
TGTGCCCCCCTGGGGACAGGAGCCTACAATGAGCAGTTCTTC
CAPLGTGAYNEQFF
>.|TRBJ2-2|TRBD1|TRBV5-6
TGTGCCAGCAGCTTTACAGGGGCCGGGGAGCTGTTTTTT
CASSFTGAGELFF
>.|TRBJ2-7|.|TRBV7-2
TGTGCCAGCAGCCTCAGGGCCCCCTTTTACGAGCAGTACTTC
CASSLRAPFYEQYF
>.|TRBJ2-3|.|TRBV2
TGTGCCAGCAGGGCGAGGGTAACTAGCACAGATACGCAGTATTTT
CASRARVTSTDTQYF
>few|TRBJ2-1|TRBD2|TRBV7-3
TGTGCCAGCAGCTTAACCGGACTAGCGGGAGGGAATGAGCAGTTCTTC
CASSLTGLAGGNEQFF
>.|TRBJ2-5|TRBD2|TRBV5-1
TGCGCCAGCAGCTTGGGACTAGCGGGAGGGCCGGAGGAGACCCAGTACTTC
CASSLGLAGGPEETQYF
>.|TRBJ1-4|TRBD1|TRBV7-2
TGTGCCAGCAGCTCTGACAGGGGCGGTGAAAAACTGTTTTTT
CASSSDRGGEKLFF
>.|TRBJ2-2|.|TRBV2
TGTGCCAGCAAAGGGGCGGCAAACACCGGGGAGCTGTTTTTT
CASKGAANTGELFF
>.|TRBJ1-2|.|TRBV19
TGTGCCAGTAGTAAGGGACAAAACTATGGCTACACCTTC
CASSKGQNYGYTF
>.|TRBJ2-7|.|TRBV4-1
TGCGCCAGCAGCCAAGGATGGACGGGATTAAGGAACGAGCAGTACTTC
CASSQGWTGLRNEQYF
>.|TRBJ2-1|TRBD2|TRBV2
TGTGCCAGCAGTGAAGCGCTTCGTCGGGGACTAGCAGGATTCTTC
CASSEALRRGLAGFF
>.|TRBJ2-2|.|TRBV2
TGTGCCAGCAGGAGACTAGCGAACACCGGGGAGCTGTTTTTT
CASRRLANTGELFF
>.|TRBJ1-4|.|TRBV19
TGTGCCAGTAGTATAGATAACAGTAATGAAAAACTGTTTTTT
CASSIDNSNEKLFF
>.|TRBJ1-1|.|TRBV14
TGTGCCAGCAGCCAACTCAGGGATACTGAAGCTTTCTTT
CASSQLRDTEAFF